Below, 11 T cell receptor beta chains from the same sample are listed, as sequenced in a study of blood T cell repertoires in COVID-19. The assay was immunoSEQ multiplex PCR, and TCRdb's table has in-frame clones only and misses some. Of about 440,000 clones in the sample, 87% were seen once. The sample comprised PBMCs or T cells enriched from blood (not recorded which). The receptors originated from a woman between 18 and 29 years old with acute COVID-19.

This chain uses TRBV2 with TRBJ1-2, with a tentative D call TRBD1 (6 bases). Germline V gene lookup returns CDR1 SNHLY and CDR2 FYNNEI. CDR3 size: 15 residues. The germline V and J ends were trimmed by 6 bases and 2 bases, with 16 bases remaining between them. The CDR3 DNA follows: TGTGCCAGCAGATCGGGACAAGGACCCAACTATGGCTACACCTTC. It translates to CASRSGQGPNYGYTF.

The chain links TRBV6-5 to TRBJ2-1, with D tentatively TRBD2 (7 bases). CDR1 and CDR2 from the germline V gene are MNHEY and SVGAGI. V was trimmed by 8 bases and J by 0 bases, leaving 11 bases between them. This CDR3 has 14 amino acids. CDR3 nucleotides: TGTGCCAGCTGGGGGGGGCCCTCCTACAATGAGCAGTTCTTC. Translated, it gives CASWGGPSYNEQFF.

This chain joins TRBV6-5 and TRBJ1-6, with no clear D. Trimming pared 0 bases from V and 7 bases from J, leaving 10 bases between. The germline V gene encodes CDR1 MNHEY and CDR2 SVGAGI. The CDR3 runs to 15 residues. Written as DNA, the CDR3 is TGTGCCAGCAGTTACTCGATTACGGGGAATTCACCCCTCCACTTT. This sequence encodes CASSYSITGNSPLHF.

The chain is built from TRBV6-2 or TRBV6-3 and TRBJ1-5, with TRBD1 matching 10 bases. Germline V gene data show CDR1 as MNHEY and CDR2 as SVGEGT. The CDR3 has 16 residues. The junction had 8 bases not matched to a gene; V was cut back by 4 bases and J by 5 bases. The CDR3 reads CASSWTGGSGDQPQHF. In nucleotides, the CDR3 is TGTGCCAGCAGTTGGACAGGGGGGTCAGGGGATCAGCCCCAGCATTTT.

The chain couples TRBV7-2 to TRBJ1-5; D gene ambiguous. The germline gives CDR1 SGHTA, CDR2 FQGNSA. Trimming stripped 0 bases from V and 3 bases from J, with 6 bases between. This CDR3 has 14 residues. DNA of the CDR3: TGTGCCAGCAGCTTAGCCGGGGTCAATCAGCCCCAGCATTTT. It codes for CASSLAGVNQPQHF.

This chain connects TRBV11-2 to TRBJ2-7; TRBD1 agrees at 7 bases. The length of the CDR3 is 14 residues. Germline values: CDR1 SGHAT, CDR2 FQNNGV. Unmatched junction bases numbered 6, after V lost 4 bases and J lost 3 bases. This CDR3 reads CASSYGQVYYEQYF. As DNA, the CDR3 is TGTGCCAGCAGCTACGGACAGGTTTACTACGAGCAGTACTTC.

This chain links TRBV2 with TRBJ2-5; the D gene is possibly TRBD1 (6 bases). Trimming left V 2 bases short and J 4 bases short, with 8 bases between. This CDR3 spans 13 amino acids. CDR1 and CDR2 from the germline V gene are SNHLY and FYNNEI. CDR3 protein: CASSEQGPETQYF. The DNA for the CDR3 is TGTGCCAGCAGTGAACAGGGGCCAGAGACCCAGTACTTC. The whole variable domain, remainder taken from reference TRBV2 and TRBJ2-5, is EPEVTQTPSHQVTQMGQEVILRCVPISNHLYFYWYRQILGQKVEFLVSFYNNEISEKSEIFDDQFSVERPDGSNFTLKIRSTKLEDSAMYFCASSEQGPETQYFGPGTRLLVL.

The chain combines TRBV10-1 with TRBJ1-1; D not resolved. Germline V gene data show CDR1 as WNHNN and CDR2 as SYGVQD (reference sequence). The CDR3 spans 15 residues. V lost 0 bases to trimming and J lost 7 bases, with 15 bases between them. CDR3 sequence: CASSESSQASNEAFF. CDR3 bases: TGCGCCAGCAGTGAGTCGTCGCAGGCCTCCAATGAAGCTTTCTTT.

This chain links TRBV7-9 with TRBJ2-2; a possible D gene is TRBD1 (5 bases). V lost 6 bases, J lost 4 bases, and 18 bases lay in between. Germline assignment: CDR1 SEHNR and CDR2 FQNEAQ (reference sequence). The CDR3 length is 16 residues. The CDR3 sequence is CASRPTAPPGTGELFF. The CDR3 DNA sequence: TGTGCCAGCAGACCGACAGCTCCCCCAGGCACCGGGGAGCTGTTTTTT.

This chain uses TRBV28 with TRBJ1-1; 10 bases align to TRBD1. The CDR3 length is 14 residues. Trimming cost V 6 bases and J 5 bases; bases outside gene matches: 6. Germline loops: CDR1 MDHEN, CDR2 SYDVKM. CDR3 protein: CASRTGQGKTEAFF. CDR3 nucleotide sequence: TGTGCCAGCAGGACGGGACAGGGGAAAACTGAAGCTTTCTTT.

The chain is built from TRBV7-9 and TRBJ1-6; 11 bases map to TRBD1. This CDR3 has 15 residues. The V gene end was trimmed by 5 bases and the J gene end by 4 bases; junction bases not matched to a gene: 1. CDR1 and CDR2 from the germline V gene are SEHNR and FQNEAQ (reference sequence). Here the CDR3 reads CASSRDRGYNSPLHF. In nucleotides, the CDR3 is TGTGCCAGCAGCCGGGACAGGGGGTATAATTCACCCCTCCACTTT.